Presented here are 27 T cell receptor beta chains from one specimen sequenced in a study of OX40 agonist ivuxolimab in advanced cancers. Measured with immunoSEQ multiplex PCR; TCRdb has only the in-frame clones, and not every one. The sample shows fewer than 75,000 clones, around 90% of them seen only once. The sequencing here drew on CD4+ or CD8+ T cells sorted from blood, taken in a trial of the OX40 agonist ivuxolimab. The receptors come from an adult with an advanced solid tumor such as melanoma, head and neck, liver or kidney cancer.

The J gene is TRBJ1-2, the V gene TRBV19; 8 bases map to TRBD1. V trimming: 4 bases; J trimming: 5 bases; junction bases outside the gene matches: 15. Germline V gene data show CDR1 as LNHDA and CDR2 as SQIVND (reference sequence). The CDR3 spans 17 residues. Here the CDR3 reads CASSSSGQGRFSYGYTF. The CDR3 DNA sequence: TGTGCCAGTAGTAGCTCCGGACAGGGACGATTCTCATATGGCTACACCTTC.

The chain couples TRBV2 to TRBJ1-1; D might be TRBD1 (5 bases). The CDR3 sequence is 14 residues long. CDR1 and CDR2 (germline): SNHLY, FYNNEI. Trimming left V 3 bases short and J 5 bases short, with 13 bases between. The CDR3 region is CASSDLGPDTEAFF. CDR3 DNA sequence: TGTGCCAGCAGTGATCTGGGGCCGGATACTGAAGCTTTCTTT. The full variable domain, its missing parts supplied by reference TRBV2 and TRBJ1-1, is EPEVTQTPSHQVTQMGQEVILRCVPISNHLYFYWYRQILGQKVEFLVSFYNNEISEKSEIFDDQFSVERPDGSNFTLKIRSTKLEDSAMYFCASSDLGPDTEAFFGQGTRLTVV.

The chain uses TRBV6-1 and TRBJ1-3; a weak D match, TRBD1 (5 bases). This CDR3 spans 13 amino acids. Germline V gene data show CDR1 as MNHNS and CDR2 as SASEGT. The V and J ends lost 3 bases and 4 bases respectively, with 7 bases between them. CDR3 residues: CASSDAGGNTIYF. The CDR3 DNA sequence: TGTGCCAGCAGTGACGCAGGGGGAAACACCATATATTTT.

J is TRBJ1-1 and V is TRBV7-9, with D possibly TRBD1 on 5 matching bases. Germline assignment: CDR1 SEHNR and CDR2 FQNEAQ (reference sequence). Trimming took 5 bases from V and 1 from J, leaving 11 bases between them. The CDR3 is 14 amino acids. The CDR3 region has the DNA TGTGCCAGCAGCCACAGGAAATCGAACACTGAAGCTTTCTTT. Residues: CASSHRKSNTEAFF.

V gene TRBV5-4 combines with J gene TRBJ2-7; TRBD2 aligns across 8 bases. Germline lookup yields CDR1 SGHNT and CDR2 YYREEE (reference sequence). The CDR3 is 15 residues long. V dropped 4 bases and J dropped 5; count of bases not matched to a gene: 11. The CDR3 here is CASSNGGAERDEQYF. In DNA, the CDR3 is TGTGCCAGCAGCAACGGGGGGGCGGAGAGGGACGAGCAGTACTTC. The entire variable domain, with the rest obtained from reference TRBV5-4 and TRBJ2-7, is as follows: ETGVTQSPTHLIKTRGQQVTLRCSSQSGHNTVSWYQQALGQGPQFIFQYYREEENGRGNFPPRFSGLQFPNYSSELNVNALELDDSALYLCASSNGGAERDEQYFGPGTRLTVT.

This CDR3 reads CASSLSGLAGWSQETQYF. CDR3 nucleotides: TGTGCCAGCAGCTTATCGGGACTAGCGGGATGGAGCCAAGAGACCCAGTACTTC. The J gene is TRBJ2-5, the V gene TRBV7-8; 13 nucleotides line up with TRBD2. The CDR3 consists of 18 residues. Germline V lookup: CDR1 SGHVS, CDR2 FQNEAQ. Trimming removed 2 bases from V and 1 base from J; junction bases left unmatched: 7.

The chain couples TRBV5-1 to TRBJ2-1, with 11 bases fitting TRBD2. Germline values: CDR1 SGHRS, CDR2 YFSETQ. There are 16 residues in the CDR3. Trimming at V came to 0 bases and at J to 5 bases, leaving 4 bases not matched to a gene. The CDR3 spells CASSLGMTSGNNEQFF. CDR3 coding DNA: TGCGCCAGCAGCTTGGGCATGACTAGCGGGAACAATGAGCAGTTCTTC.

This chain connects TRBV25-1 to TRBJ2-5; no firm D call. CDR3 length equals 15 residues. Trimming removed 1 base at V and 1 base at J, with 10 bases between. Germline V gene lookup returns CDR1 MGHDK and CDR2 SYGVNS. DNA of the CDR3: TGTGCCAGCAGTGAATCGGGTGGCCCCCAAGAGACCCAGTACTTC. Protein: CASSESGGPQETQYF.

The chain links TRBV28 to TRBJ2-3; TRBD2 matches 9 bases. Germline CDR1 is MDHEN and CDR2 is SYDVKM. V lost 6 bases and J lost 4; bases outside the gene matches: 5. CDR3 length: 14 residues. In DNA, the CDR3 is TGTGCCAGCAGCTTTAGCGGGAGCTCAGATACGCAGTATTTT. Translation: CASSFSGSSDTQYF.

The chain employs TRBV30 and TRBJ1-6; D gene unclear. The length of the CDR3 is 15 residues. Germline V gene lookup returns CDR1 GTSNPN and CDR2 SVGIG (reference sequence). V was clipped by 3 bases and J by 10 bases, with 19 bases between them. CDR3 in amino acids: CAWRSRELAWSPLHF. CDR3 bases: TGTGCCTGGAGATCGAGAGAGTTAGCGTGGTCACCCCTCCACTTT.

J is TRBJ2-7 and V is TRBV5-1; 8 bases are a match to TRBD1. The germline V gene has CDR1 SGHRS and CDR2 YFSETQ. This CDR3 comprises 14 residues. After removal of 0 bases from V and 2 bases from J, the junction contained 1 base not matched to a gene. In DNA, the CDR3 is TGCGCCAGCAGCTTGGTACAGGGGGCCTACGAGCAGTACTTC. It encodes CASSLVQGAYEQYF.

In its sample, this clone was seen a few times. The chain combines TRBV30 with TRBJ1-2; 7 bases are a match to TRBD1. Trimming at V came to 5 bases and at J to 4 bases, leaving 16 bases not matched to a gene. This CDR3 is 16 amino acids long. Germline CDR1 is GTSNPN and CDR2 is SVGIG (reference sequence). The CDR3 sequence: CAWATRLTGASYGYTF. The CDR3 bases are TGTGCCTGGGCTACCCGCCTTACAGGGGCTTCCTATGGCTACACCTTC. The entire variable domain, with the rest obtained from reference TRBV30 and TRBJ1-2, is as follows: SQTIHQWPATLVQPVGSPLSLECTVEGTSNPNLYWYRQAAGRGLQLLFYSVGIGQISSEVPQNLSASRPQDRQFILSSKKLLLSDSGFYLCAWATRLTGASYGYTFGSGTRLTVV.

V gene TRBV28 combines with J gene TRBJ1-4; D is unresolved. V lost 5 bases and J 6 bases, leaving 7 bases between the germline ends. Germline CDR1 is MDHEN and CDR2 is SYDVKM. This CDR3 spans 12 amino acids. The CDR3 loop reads CASSPSDEKLFF. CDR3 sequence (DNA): TGTGCCAGCAGTCCCTCAGATGAAAAACTGTTTTTT. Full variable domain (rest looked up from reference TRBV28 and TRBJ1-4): DVKVTQSSRYLVKRTGEKVFLECVQDMDHENMFWYRQDPGLGLRLIYFSYDVKMKEKGDIPEGYSVSREKKERFSLILESASTNQTSMYLCASSPSDEKLFFGSGTQLSVL.

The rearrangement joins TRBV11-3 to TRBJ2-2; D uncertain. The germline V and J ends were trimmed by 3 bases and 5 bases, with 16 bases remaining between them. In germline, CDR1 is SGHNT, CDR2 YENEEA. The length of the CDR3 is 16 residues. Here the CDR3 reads CASSLDLGARTGELFF. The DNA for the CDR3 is TGTGCCAGCAGCTTGGACCTCGGAGCTAGGACCGGGGAGCTGTTTTTT.

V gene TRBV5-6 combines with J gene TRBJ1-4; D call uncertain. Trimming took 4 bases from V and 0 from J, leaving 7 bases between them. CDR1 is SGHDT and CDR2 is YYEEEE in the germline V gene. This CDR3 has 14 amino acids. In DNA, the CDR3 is TGTGCCAGCAGCCTCGTTGCAACTAATGAAAAACTGTTTTTT. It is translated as CASSLVATNEKLFF. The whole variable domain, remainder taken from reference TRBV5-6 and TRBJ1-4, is DAGVTQSPTHLIKTRGQQVTLRCSPKSGHDTVSWYQQALGQGPQFIFQYYEEEERQRGNFPDRFSGHQFPNYSSELNVNALLLGDSALYLCASSLVATNEKLFFGSGTQLSVL.

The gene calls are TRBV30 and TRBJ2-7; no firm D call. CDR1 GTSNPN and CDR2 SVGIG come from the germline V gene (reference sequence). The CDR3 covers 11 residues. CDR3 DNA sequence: TGTGCTGCGACGTCGGAGTACGAGCAGTACTTC. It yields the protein CAATSEYEQYF.

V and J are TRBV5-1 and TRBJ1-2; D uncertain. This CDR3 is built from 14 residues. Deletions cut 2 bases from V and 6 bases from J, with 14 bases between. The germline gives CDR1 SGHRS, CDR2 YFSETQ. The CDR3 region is CASSLLPGSDGYTF. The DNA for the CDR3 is TGCGCCAGCAGCTTACTTCCGGGGTCCGATGGCTACACCTTC.

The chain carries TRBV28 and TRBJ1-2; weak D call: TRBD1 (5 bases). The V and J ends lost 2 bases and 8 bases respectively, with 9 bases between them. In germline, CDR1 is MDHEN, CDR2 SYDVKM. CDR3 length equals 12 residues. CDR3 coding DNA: TGTGCCAGCAGTTTAGACGCAGGGGGCTACACCTTC. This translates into CASSLDAGGYTF.

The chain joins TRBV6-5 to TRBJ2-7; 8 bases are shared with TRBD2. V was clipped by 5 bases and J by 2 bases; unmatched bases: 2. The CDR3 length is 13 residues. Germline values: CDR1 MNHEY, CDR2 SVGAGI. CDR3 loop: CASSTSGTYEQYF. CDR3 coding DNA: TGTGCCAGCAGTACTAGCGGTACCTACGAGCAGTACTTC.

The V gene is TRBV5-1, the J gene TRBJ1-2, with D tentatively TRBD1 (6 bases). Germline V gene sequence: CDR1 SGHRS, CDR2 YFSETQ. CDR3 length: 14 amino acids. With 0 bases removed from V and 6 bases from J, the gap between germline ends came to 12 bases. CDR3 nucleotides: TGCGCCAGCAGCTTGGTTTCGGGGGGCGATGGCTACACCTTC. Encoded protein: CASSLVSGGDGYTF.

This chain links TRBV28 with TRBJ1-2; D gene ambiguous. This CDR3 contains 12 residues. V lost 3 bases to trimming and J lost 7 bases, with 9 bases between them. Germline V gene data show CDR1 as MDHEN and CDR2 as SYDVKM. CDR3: CASSLIGFGYTF. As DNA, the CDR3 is TGTGCCAGCAGTTTGATAGGTTTTGGCTACACCTTC.

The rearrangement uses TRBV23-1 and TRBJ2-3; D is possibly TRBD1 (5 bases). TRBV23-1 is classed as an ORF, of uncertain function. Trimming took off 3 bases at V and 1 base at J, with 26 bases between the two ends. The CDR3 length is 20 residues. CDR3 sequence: CASSHSEPEPRVRGTDTQYF. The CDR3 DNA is TGCGCCAGCAGTCATTCGGAACCCGAACCCAGGGTCCGAGGCACAGATACGCAGTATTTT.

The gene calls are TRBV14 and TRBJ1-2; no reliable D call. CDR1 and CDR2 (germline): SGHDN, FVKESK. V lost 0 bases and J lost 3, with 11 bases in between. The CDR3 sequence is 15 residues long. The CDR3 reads CASSQDLGSHYGYTF. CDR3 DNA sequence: TGTGCCAGCAGCCAAGATTTAGGAAGCCACTATGGCTACACCTTC. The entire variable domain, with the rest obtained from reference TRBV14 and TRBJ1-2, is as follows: EAGVTQFPSHSVIEKGQTVTLRCDPISGHDNLYWYRRVMGKEIKFLLHFVKESKQDESGMPNNRFLAERTGGTYSTLKVQPAELEDSGVYFCASSQDLGSHYGYTFGSGTRLTVV.

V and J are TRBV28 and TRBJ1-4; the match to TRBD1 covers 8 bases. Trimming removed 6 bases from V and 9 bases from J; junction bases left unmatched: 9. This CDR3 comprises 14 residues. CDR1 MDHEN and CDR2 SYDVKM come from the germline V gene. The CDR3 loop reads CASRQTGGDKKLFF. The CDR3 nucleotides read TGTGCCAGCAGGCAAACAGGGGGTGATAAAAAACTGTTTTTT.

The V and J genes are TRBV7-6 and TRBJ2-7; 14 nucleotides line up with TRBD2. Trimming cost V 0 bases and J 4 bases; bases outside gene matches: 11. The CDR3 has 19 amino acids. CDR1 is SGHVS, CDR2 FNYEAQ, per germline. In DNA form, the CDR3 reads TGTGCCAGCAGCTTAGCGGCTGGGACTAGCGGGAGTGCCAGTTACGAGCAGTACTTC. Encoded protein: CASSLAAGTSGSASYEQYF.

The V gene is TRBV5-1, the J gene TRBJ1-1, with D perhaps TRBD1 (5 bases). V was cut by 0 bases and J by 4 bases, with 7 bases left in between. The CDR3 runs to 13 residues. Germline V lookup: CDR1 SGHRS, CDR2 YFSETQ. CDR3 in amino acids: CASSLVGVTEAFF. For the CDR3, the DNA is TGCGCCAGCAGCTTGGTAGGGGTCACTGAAGCTTTCTTT.

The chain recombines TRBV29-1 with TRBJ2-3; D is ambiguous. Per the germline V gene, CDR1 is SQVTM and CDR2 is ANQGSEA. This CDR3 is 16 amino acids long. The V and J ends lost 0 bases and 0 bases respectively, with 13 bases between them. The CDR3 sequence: CSVEETYGVSTDTQYF. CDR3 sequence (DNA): TGCAGCGTTGAAGAGACTTATGGTGTCAGCACAGATACGCAGTATTTT.